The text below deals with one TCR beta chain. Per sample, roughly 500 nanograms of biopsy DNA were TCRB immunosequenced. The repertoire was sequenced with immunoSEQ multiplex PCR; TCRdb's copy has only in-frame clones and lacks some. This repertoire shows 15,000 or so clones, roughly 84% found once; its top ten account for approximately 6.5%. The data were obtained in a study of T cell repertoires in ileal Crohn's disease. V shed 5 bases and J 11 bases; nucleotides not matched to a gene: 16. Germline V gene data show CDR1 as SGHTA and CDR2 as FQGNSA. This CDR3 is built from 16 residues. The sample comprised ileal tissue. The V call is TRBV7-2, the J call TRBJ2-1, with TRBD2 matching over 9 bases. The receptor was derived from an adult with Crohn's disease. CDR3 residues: CASSPYSGSFLVKQFF. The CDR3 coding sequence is TGTGCCAGCAGCCCCTATAGCGGGAGTTTTTTAGTTAAGCAGTTCTTC. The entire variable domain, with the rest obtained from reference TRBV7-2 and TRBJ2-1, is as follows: GAGVSQSPSNKVTEKGKDVELRCDPISGHTALYWYRQSLGQGLEFLIYFQGNSAPDKSGLPSDRFSAERTGGSVSTLTIQRTQQEDSAVYLCASSPYSGSFLVKQFFGPGTRLTVL.